This entry is about one T cell receptor beta chain. The record originates from a study of T cell changes during pregnancy in multiple sclerosis. Trimming took off 6 bases at V and 0 bases at J, with 16 bases between the two ends. The CDR3 runs to 15 residues. Germline CDR1 is SQVTM and CDR2 is ANQGSEA. Clones were read by immunoSEQ multiplex PCR, and TCRdb kept only the in-frame ones, dropping some. The sample shows about 36,000 clones, roughly 94% of them seen only once. The chain links TRBV29-1 to TRBJ2-3; TRBD2 is a possible D gene (5 bases). This TCR was recovered from a female donor with multiple sclerosis, enrolled in a pregnancy study. The sample was CD4+ T cells from peripheral blood mononuclear cells, taken after pregnancy. The CDR3 DNA follows: TGCAGCGTGCGTCCGGGGAGAACTAGCACAGATACGCAGTATTTT. This codes for CSVRPGRTSTDTQYF.